Presented here are 20 T cell receptor beta chains from one specimen sequenced in a study of shared clonotypes between healthy human individuals. Assay used: immunoSEQ multiplex PCR; TCRdb lists only in-frame clones, some missing. In the table there are around 500,000 clones, over 65% of which are singletons. The sequenced sample consisted of PBMCs. These receptors were obtained from a woman in her thirties or forties in good health. Some clones in this sample may be carry-over from other donors' samples.

J is TRBJ2-1 and V is TRBV29-1; 7 bases agree with TRBD2. Losses at the gene ends were 2 bases for V and 4 bases for J; bases not matched to a gene: 5. This CDR3 has 14 amino acids. Germline CDR1 SQVTM, CDR2 ANQGSEA. CDR3 protein: CSVERLAVYNEQFF. The CDR3 DNA reads TGCAGCGTTGAAAGGCTAGCGGTTTACAATGAGCAGTTCTTC.

The V and J genes are TRBV19 and TRBJ2-1; TRBD1 or TRBD2 may be the D gene (5 bases each). The V end was cut by 6 bases, the J end by 4 bases, with 16 bases between. The CDR3 loop spans 15 amino acids. Germline V lookup: CDR1 LNHDA, CDR2 SQIVND (reference sequence). The CDR3 DNA reads as TGTGCCAGTAGGGCCACGGGACGAGGTTACAATGAGCAGTTCTTC. This codes for CASRATGRGYNEQFF.

The chain joins TRBV6-6 to TRBJ2-1; D uncertain. V lost 7 bases and J lost 7, with 20 bases in between. Germline V gene sequence: CDR1 MNHNY, CDR2 SVGAGI (reference sequence). The CDR3 totals 15 residues. The CDR3 here is CASTFTPDSGNEQFF. The CDR3 DNA follows: TGTGCCAGCACCTTCACACCTGACTCCGGGAATGAGCAGTTCTTC.

The V and J genes are TRBV5-5 and TRBJ2-1; D unresolved. Germline values: CDR1 SGHKS, CDR2 YYEKEE (reference sequence). The CDR3 is made up of 15 amino acids. Trimming took off 2 bases at V and 7 bases at J, with 16 bases between the two ends. The CDR3 loop reads CASSFSDRSGNEQFF. CDR3 DNA sequence: TGTGCCAGCAGCTTTTCGGATAGGTCTGGTAATGAGCAGTTCTTC.

This chain joins TRBV7-2 and TRBJ1-2; D gene ambiguous. The CDR3 sequence is 15 residues long. Trimming stripped 5 bases from V and 3 bases from J, with 16 bases between. CDR1 is SGHTA, CDR2 FQGNSA, per germline. The CDR3 DNA reads as TGTGCCAGCAGCACCGGCCTTGAGGGCTACTATGGCTACACCTTC. This sequence encodes CASSTGLEGYYGYTF.

The CDR3 DNA reads TGTGCCAGCAGCTTAACGCAGGGAACCTACAATGAGCAGTTCTTC. This gives the protein CASSLTQGTYNEQFF. The rearrangement uses TRBV5-8 and TRBJ2-1, with D perhaps matching TRBD1 (5 bases). This CDR3 contains 15 residues. The germline V and J ends were trimmed by 2 bases and 2 bases, with 11 bases remaining between them. Per the germline V gene, CDR1 is SGHTS and CDR2 is YDEGEE. The full variable domain, rest sourced from reference TRBV5-8 and TRBJ2-1, is EAGVTQSPTHLIKTRGQQATLRCSPISGHTSVYWYQQALGLGLQFLLWYDEGEERNRGNFPPRFSGRQFPNYSSELNVNALELEDSALYLCASSLTQGTYNEQFFGPGTRLTVL.

This rearrangement joins TRBV6-4 to TRBJ2-1; D is undetermined. Germline V gives CDR1 MRHNA, CDR2 SNTAGT. The CDR3 is 16 amino acids. Between the trimmed V and J ends, which lost 0 bases and 0 bases, there was a span of 9 bases. CDR3 nucleotide sequence: TGTGCCAGCAGTGACTCCGTCCTAAGCTCCTACAATGAGCAGTTCTTC. It translates to CASSDSVLSSYNEQFF.

The chain is built from TRBV11-3 and TRBJ2-2; TRBD2 aligns across 11 bases. The length of the CDR3 is 17 residues. V gave up 3 bases and J gave up 6 bases; unmatched junction bases: 9. CDR1 is SGHNT and CDR2 is YENEEA in the germline V gene. The CDR3 sequence is CASSLDRTSGSPGELFF. CDR3 in DNA: TGTGCCAGCAGCTTGGATAGGACTAGCGGGTCACCCGGGGAGCTGTTTTTT.

The CDR3 region has the DNA TGTGCCTGGAGGTCCGGAGGGAGGCTTTTCGAGCAGTACTTC. As protein: CAWRSGGRLFEQYF. The rearrangement joins TRBV30 to TRBJ2-7; a weak D match, TRBD2 (6 bases). Germline V lookup: CDR1 GTSNPN, CDR2 SVGIG (reference sequence). V was cut by 3 bases and J by 6 bases, with 18 bases left in between. There are 14 residues in the CDR3.

The rearrangement joins TRBV28 to TRBJ1-2; TRBD1 is a possible D gene (5 bases). Germline V gene lookup returns CDR1 MDHEN and CDR2 SYDVKM. The length of the CDR3 is 12 residues. The germline V and J ends were trimmed by 6 bases and 8 bases, with 13 bases remaining between them. DNA for the CDR3: TGTGCCAGCAGCGAAGGGGAGTTGGGCTACACCTTC. Translating gives CASSEGELGYTF.

The genes are TRBV28 and TRBJ2-4; perhaps TRBD1 as D (5 bases). Germline CDR1 is MDHEN and CDR2 is SYDVKM. The germline V and J ends were trimmed by 6 bases and 10 bases, with 16 bases remaining between them. CDR3 length equals 13 residues. CDR3 in DNA: TGTGCCAGCAGCCACAGGTTCGTGGGGATTCAGTACTTC. Its protein product is CASSHRFVGIQYF.

J is TRBJ2-6 and V is TRBV5-1; TRBD1 might be the D (6 bases). CDR3 length: 16 amino acids. Trimming stripped 4 bases from V and 0 bases from J, with 11 bases between. Germline V gene lookup returns CDR1 SGHRS and CDR2 YFSETQ. For the CDR3, the DNA is TGCGCCAGCAGCCCATTGACAGGCTCTGGGGCCAACGTCCTGACTTTC. Residues: CASSPLTGSGANVLTF. The full variable domain, its missing parts supplied by reference TRBV5-1 and TRBJ2-6, is KAGVTQTPRYLIKTRGQQVTLSCSPISGHRSVSWYQQTPGQGLQFLFEYFSETQRNKGNFPGRFSGRQFSNSRSEMNVSTLELGDSALYLCASSPLTGSGANVLTFGAGSRLTVL.

CDR3 DNA sequence: TGTGCCAGCAGCCGGACGGGGAGCTCCTACGAGCAGTACTTC. Translation gives CASSRTGSSYEQYF. The chain combines TRBV6-4 with TRBJ2-7; possible D gene TRBD2, 5 bases. The CDR3 totals 14 residues. Trimming took 6 bases from V and 0 from J, leaving 12 bases between them. The germline V gene encodes CDR1 MRHNA and CDR2 SNTAGT.

V usage is TRBV18 and J usage is TRBJ2-7; 8 bases agree with TRBD1. V lost 2 bases to trimming and J lost 2 bases; unmatched junction nucleotides: 8. This CDR3 region has 16 residues. Per germline, CDR1 KGHSH and CDR2 LQKENI. CDR3 protein: CASSPNPGQVPYEQYF. CDR3 bases: TGTGCCAGCTCACCAAACCCGGGACAGGTCCCCTACGAGCAGTACTTC. The full variable domain, with the rest looked up from reference TRBV18 and TRBJ2-7, is NAGVMQNPRHLVRRRGQEARLRCSPMKGHSHVYWYRQLPEEGLKFMVYLQKENIIDESGMPKERFSAEFPKEGPSILRIQQVVRGDSAAYFCASSPNPGQVPYEQYFGPGTRLTVT.

This sequence joins TRBV2 and TRBJ2-7; D is undetermined. V lost 2 bases to trimming and J lost 3 bases, with 8 bases between them. Germline-derived CDR1 and CDR2 are SNHLY and FYNNEI. CDR3 size: 13 residues. For the CDR3, the DNA is TGTGCCAGCAGTGAACAGGACGGCTACGAGCAGTACTTC. Protein: CASSEQDGYEQYF.

This clone has only one observation. V is TRBV28 and J is TRBJ2-1; D unresolved. Trimming cost V 6 bases and J 6 bases, with 18 bases left between them. The CDR3 has 15 amino acids. Germline CDR1 and CDR2: MDHEN and SYDVKM. The CDR3 bases are TGTGCCAGCAGGATCGGGCCTTCCCTGGGCAATGAGCAGTTCTTC. It is translated as CASRIGPSLGNEQFF.

This clone was seen only a few times. The CDR3 loop reads CASSQSGGAQDEKLFF. The CDR3 DNA reads TGTGCCAGCAGCCAATCGGGGGGCGCCCAGGATGAAAAACTGTTTTTT. The chain recombines TRBV5-4 with TRBJ1-4; perhaps TRBD1 as D (6 bases). CDR1 and CDR2 (germline): SGHNT, YYREEE (reference sequence). V was pared by 4 bases and J by 6 bases, with 19 bases between. CDR3 length: 16 residues. Using reference TRBV5-4 and TRBJ1-4 for the parts outside the CDR3, the full variable domain is ETGVTQSPTHLIKTRGQQVTLRCSSQSGHNTVSWYQQALGQGPQFIFQYYREEENGRGNFPPRFSGLQFPNYSSELNVNALELDDSALYLCASSQSGGAQDEKLFFGSGTQLSVL.

In this sample, this clone turned up a few times. Other nucleotide sequences from this sample produce the same CDR3. This chain links TRBV6-1 with TRBJ2-7; D possibly corresponds to TRBD1 (6 bases). Between the trimmed V and J ends, which lost 3 bases and 9 bases, there was a span of 21 bases. The CDR3 totals 15 residues. Germline V CDR1 and CDR2: MNHNS, SASEGT. CDR3 residues: CASSDPGRGGFGQYF. CDR3 sequence (DNA): TGTGCCAGCAGTGATCCGGGACGAGGGGGATTTGGGCAGTACTTC.

The rearrangement uses TRBV9 and TRBJ2-3; 12 positions match TRBD2. CDR3 length: 16 amino acids. The V and J ends lost 1 base and 4 bases, in that order; junction bases with no gene match: 4. Looked up from germline, CDR1 is SGDLS and CDR2 is YYNGEE. CDR3 sequence: CASSVSWTSGADTQYF. The CDR3 DNA reads TGTGCCAGCAGCGTAAGTTGGACTAGCGGGGCAGATACGCAGTATTTT.

This clone came up a few times. Being one base from a much bigger clone, this may be a read error. Other DNA sequences in this specimen translate into the identical CDR3. The chain carries TRBV7-9 and TRBJ1-1; TRBD1 agrees at 7 bases. CDR1 and CDR2 from the germline V gene are SEHNR and FQNEAQ (reference sequence). This CDR3 spans 13 amino acids. CDR3 residues: CASSLTGNTEAFF. CDR3 nucleotides: TGTGCCAGCAGCTTGACAGGGAACACTGAAGCTTTCTTC.